Sequencing of this T cell receptor (beta chain) was carried out in a study of T cells in Graves' hyperthyroidism and ophthalmopathy. Regarding the study as a whole: The authors' 13 V-J model separated ophthalmopathy from stable hyperthyroidism.

This clonotype was observed at least ten times. The antigen is unknown. V lost 3 bases and J lost 4, with 17 bases in between. Per germline, CDR1 MDHEN and CDR2 SYDVKM. The length of the CDR3 is 16 residues. Diagnoses used clinical symptoms, serum thyroxine and TRAb, thyroid ultrasound and orbital computed tomography. From RNA transcripts, TCR beta CDR3 regions were amplified. A first-round RT-PCR of the TCR CDR3 used the HTBI primer set. One entry per CDR3 protein, called by TCRdb with MiXCR from the multiplex PCR reads. Altogether hundreds of thousands of distinct CDR3 sequences are present, about 14% being singletons, with the ten largest covering roughly 5.5%.

Sequencing was done on a sample of blood. The chain employs TRBV28 and TRBJ2-3; tentatively, D is TRBD2 (7 bases). The sequence was collected from a woman aged 25 to 39 with Graves' hyperthyroidism that later progressed to Graves' ophthalmopathy. The CDR3 DNA follows: TGTGCCAGCAGTTTGGGGGGGGCATGGGCTGCAGATACGCAGTATTTT. Its translation is CASSLGGAWAADTQYF.